This T cell receptor (beta chain) was obtained from a study of CD8 T cells in Susac syndrome. From germline, CDR1 is SGHTA and CDR2 FQGNSA. The V end lost 3 bases, the J end lost 13 bases, and 19 bases lay between the germline ends. The CDR3 sequence is 15 residues long. Purification of the CD8+ and CD4+ T cells relied on negative isolation, and TEMRA cells underwent FACS enrichment. Random hexamers served to reverse transcribe about 0.45 to 1 ug RNA. Via MiXCR, TCRdb re-called the immunoSEQ multiplex PCR reads, giving one row per CDR3 protein. The data hold some 120,000 distinct CDR3 sequences, with less than 95% observed a single time.

This chain uses TRBV7-2 with TRBJ1-6; D is possibly TRBD1 (6 bases). Sequenced sample: CD4+ T cells from PBMCs. This receptor was obtained from a human donor with multiple sclerosis. As DNA, the CDR3 is TGTGCCAGCAGCTTCCCCACAGGGACCGGTGGTCCCCTCCACTTT. Translating gives CASSFPTGTGGPLHF.